This T cell receptor beta chain was captured by sequencing in a study of shared clonotypes between healthy human individuals. The table came from immunoSEQ multiplex PCR; TCRdb's copy has only in-frame clones and leaves some out. The top ten hold about 0.34% of the sample, which has roughly 1,500,000 clones, roughly 98.5% seen once. This CDR3 is built from 14 residues. Trimming removed 7 bases at V and 1 base at J, with 13 bases between. Germline V gene sequence: CDR1 ENHRY, CDR2 SYGVKD. This sequence joins TRBV10-3 and TRBJ1-2; D is possibly TRBD1 (5 bases). What was sequenced was naive CD4+ T cells sorted from blood. As for subset: CD45RA+ positively selected. This TCR came from a man aged 25 to 40 in good health. CDR3 protein: CAIKGQTDNYGYTF. In nucleotides, the CDR3 is TGTGCCATCAAGGGCCAGACAGATAACTATGGCTACACCTTC.